This T cell receptor (beta chain) was obtained from a study of early stage breast cancer tumors. The wider study: Roughly 9.6-fold was the mean read coverage per sample.

This table comes from immunoSEQ multiplex PCR, and its TCRdb copy is limited to in-frame clones, with some not included. The table records about 38,000 clones, less than 80% of them present only once. The specimen sequenced was blood. The source is a person aged 55 to 75 with breast cancer.

CDR3 bases: TGTGCCAGCTCACTCGACAGGGTCAGCTCACCCCTCCACTTT. Translating gives CASSLDRVSSPLHF. V gene TRBV18 combines with J gene TRBJ1-6, with 7 bases fitting TRBD1. Germline V gene data show CDR1 as KGHSH and CDR2 as LQKENI. V trimming: 4 bases; J trimming: 10 bases; junction bases outside the gene matches: 7. The CDR3 runs 14 residues.